What follows are 19 T cell receptor beta chains derived from one specimen sequenced in a study of blood T cell repertoires in COVID-19. Clones were sequenced by immunoSEQ multiplex PCR, and TCRdb holds only the in-frame ones, with some missing. Of around 370,000 clones listed, about 90% were seen once; the top ten hold less than 3.5%. Sequencing used peripheral blood. Receptors originate from a woman between 18 and 30 years old who had recovered from COVID-19.

The chain has TRBV3-1 (or the pseudogene TRBV3-2) and TRBJ2-7; the match to TRBD1 covers 8 bases. This CDR3 spans 13 amino acids. The V and J ends lost 5 bases and 7 bases, in that order; junction bases with no gene match: 7. Germline loops: CDR1 LGHDT, CDR2 YNNKEL (reference sequence). The CDR3 is CASSARQGREQYV. As DNA, the CDR3 is TGTGCCAGCAGCGCACGACAGGGGCGGGAGCAGTACGTC.

The chain combines TRBV5-1 with TRBJ2-1; D gene uncertain. This CDR3 region has 13 residues. The V end lost 1 base, the J end lost 6 bases, and 8 bases lay between the germline ends. Germline V lookup: CDR1 SGHRS, CDR2 YFSETQ. The CDR3 spells CASSLTLGNEQFF. In nucleotides, the CDR3 is TGCGCCAGCAGCTTGACGCTAGGCAATGAGCAGTTCTTC.

This rearrangement joins TRBV6-2 or TRBV6-3 to TRBJ2-7; 12 nucleotides match TRBD2. Trimming at V came to 4 bases and at J to 4 bases, leaving 14 bases not matched to a gene. Germline assignment: CDR1 MNHEY and CDR2 SVGEGT. The CDR3 has 18 residues. The CDR3: CASSFTTRGLAGQYEQYV. In DNA form, the CDR3 reads TGTGCCAGCAGTTTTACCACCCGGGGACTAGCGGGCCAGTACGAGCAGTACGTC.

This rearrangement joins TRBV9 to TRBJ2-1, with 10 bases that match TRBD2. The CDR3 covers 16 residues. Trimming removed 0 bases from V and 2 bases from J; junction bases left unmatched: 2. The germline CDR1 and CDR2 sequences are SGDLS and YYNGEE. CDR3 loop: CASSVVGTSAYNEQFF. CDR3 bases: TGTGCCAGCAGCGTAGTGGGGACTAGCGCCTACAATGAGCAGTTCTTC.

This rearrangement joins TRBV2 to TRBJ1-2, with 7 bases matching TRBD1. V lost 7 bases and J lost 5; bases outside the gene matches: 7. CDR1 is SNHLY and CDR2 is FYNNEI in the germline V gene. There are 13 residues in the CDR3. The CDR3 protein is CASIDREGYGYTF. In DNA, the CDR3 is TGTGCCAGCATCGACAGGGAAGGGTATGGCTACACCTTC.

This clone appeared a single time. The chain recombines TRBV6-5 with TRBJ1-1; D not certain. The CDR3 is 13 amino acids. V was pared by 6 bases and J by 3 bases, with 11 bases between. CDR1 and CDR2 from the germline V gene are MNHEY and SVGAGI. CDR3 sequence: CASRGGRYTEAFF. The CDR3 bases are TGTGCCAGCAGGGGAGGGAGGTACACTGAAGCTTTCTTT.

The chain uses TRBV5-8 and TRBJ2-6; 12 bases line up with TRBD1. The trim removed 2 bases at V and 3 bases at J, leaving 3 bases unmatched. Germline V gives CDR1 SGHTS, CDR2 YDEGEE. The CDR3 has 17 amino acids. This CDR3 reads CASSFRDRGLGANVLTF. In DNA form, the CDR3 reads TGTGCCAGCAGCTTCAGGGACAGGGGGCTTGGGGCCAACGTCCTGACTTTC.

The CDR3 reads CASTSSLSSSGRRLEQYV. The CDR3 bases are TGTGCCAGCACCTCCAGCTTATCATCCAGCGGGAGACGGCTCGAGCAGTACGTC. V is TRBV7-9 and J is TRBJ2-7; TRBD2 aligns across 8 bases. The germline V gene encodes CDR1 SEHNR and CDR2 FQNEAQ (reference sequence). Trimming took 7 bases from V and 6 from J; bases not matched to a gene: 23. This CDR3 region has 18 residues.

Turning to this clone: The sample contains more than one DNA sequence encoding this CDR3. CDR3 protein: CASSQDSGTGALNYGYTF. For the CDR3, the DNA is TGCGCCAGCAGCCAAGATTCCGGGACAGGAGCCCTAAACTATGGCTACACCTTC. The chain couples TRBV4-1 to TRBJ1-2; 8 bases line up with TRBD1. The CDR3 spans 18 residues. Trimming cost V 0 bases and J 2 bases; bases outside gene matches: 11. Germline CDR1 and CDR2: MGHRA and YSYEKL.

In this sample, this clone turned up a few times. The chain recombines TRBV10-3 with TRBJ2-1; the D gene is possibly TRBD1 (6 bases). V shed 11 bases and J shed 7 bases, with 15 bases lying between them. The CDR3 spans 12 residues. Germline lookup yields CDR1 ENHRY and CDR2 SYGVKD. CDR3 sequence reads: CASRGYENEQFF. The CDR3 bases are TGTGCCTCCAGGGGTTATGAGAATGAGCAGTTCTTC.

V and J are TRBV7-6 and TRBJ1-5; 8 bases line up with TRBD1. This CDR3 is built from 15 residues. Germline-derived CDR1 and CDR2 are SGHVS and FNYEAQ. V lost 4 bases to trimming and J lost 10 bases; unmatched junction nucleotides: 12. The CDR3: CASSSTGTGLGPQHF. CDR3 coding DNA: TGTGCCAGCAGCTCTACCGGGACAGGTCTGGGACCCCAGCATTTT.

This chain links TRBV24-1 with TRBJ2-7; no definite D call. CDR3 length equals 12 residues. V lost 9 bases to trimming and J lost 0 bases, with 8 bases between them. Germline values: CDR1 KGHDR, CDR2 SFDVKD. CDR3: CATLLYSYEQYV. CDR3 in DNA: TGTGCCACCCTCCTGTACTCCTACGAGCAGTACGTC.

The CDR3 nucleotides read TGTGCCAGCAGCATTGGACTAGCAGACAATGAGCAGTTCTTC. As protein: CASSIGLADNEQFF. This sequence joins TRBV7-9 and TRBJ2-1, with 8 bases that match TRBD2. CDR1 and CDR2 from the germline V gene are SEHNR and FQNEAQ (reference sequence). Unmatched junction bases numbered 5, after V lost 5 bases and J lost 5 bases. The CDR3 sequence is 14 residues long.

The chain combines TRBV21-1 with TRBJ1-1; the table calls TRBD1, which could not be checked here. TRBV21-1 is recorded as a pseudogene. CDR3 length: 15 amino acids. This CDR3 reads CASSKAGHLNTEAFF. The CDR3 bases are TGTGCCAGCAGCAAAGCCGGACACCTGAACACTGAAGCTTTCTTT.

The J gene is TRBJ1-2, the V gene TRBV6-2 or TRBV6-3; TRBD1 matches 12 bases. V lost 5 bases and J lost 5; bases outside the gene matches: 9. Germline V gene sequence: CDR1 MNHEY, CDR2 SVGEGT. CDR3 length equals 16 residues. The CDR3 region has the DNA TGTGCCAGCAGTACCCCGGGACAGGGGGCGAGGTATGGCTACACCTTC. This translates into CASSTPGQGARYGYTF.

The chain recombines TRBV28 with TRBJ2-3; TRBD1 matches at 8 bases. The J segment lost 5 bases and the V segment lost 4 bases, leaving 8 bases of the junction unmatched. This CDR3 contains 15 residues. Germline loops: CDR1 MDHEN, CDR2 SYDVKM. In DNA, the CDR3 is TGTGCCAGCAGTTCGACAGGGGTTTGGGGAGATACGCAGTATTTT. Protein: CASSSTGVWGDTQYF.

This chain links TRBV5-6 with TRBJ1-6; 10 bases match TRBD1. The CDR3 is 15 residues long. V was pared by 0 bases and J by 8 bases, with 2 bases of the junction left unmatched. Germline V gives CDR1 SGHDT, CDR2 YYEEEE. The CDR3 nucleotides read TGTGCCAGCAGCTTGGAGGGACAGGGGTATTCACCCCTCCACTTT. Protein product: CASSLEGQGYSPLHF.

This chain links TRBV5-1 with TRBJ2-2; possible D gene TRBD1, 5 bases. Trimming removed 3 bases from V and 6 bases from J, with 12 bases in between. Germline CDR1 SGHRS, CDR2 YFSETQ. The CDR3 runs to 14 residues. CDR3 bases: TGCGCCAGCAGCTCGAACCAGGGTCCCGGGGAGCTGTTTTTT. This translates into CASSSNQGPGELFF.

V gene TRBV5-6 combines with J gene TRBJ2-7; TRBD1 agrees at 8 bases. In germline, CDR1 is SGHDT, CDR2 YYEEEE. V was pared by 3 bases and J by 0 bases, with 5 bases of the junction left unmatched. The CDR3 loop spans 15 amino acids. CDR3 coding DNA: TGTGCCAGCAGCTATTCCGGGACAGGCTCCTACGAGCAGTACGTC. Residues: CASSYSGTGSYEQYV.